This T cell receptor beta chain was documented in a study of cytomegalovirus exposure and HLA in healthy donors (dated by TCRdb to 2016 to 2017). Context from the whole study: An earlier analysis of around 600 of the donors reported about 250 Gb of sequence data and 120 million or so unique TCR beta sequences from some 180 million T cells. An early release that covered about 600 HLA-typed donors contained around 330 gigabases of sequencing data and 85 million to 100 million unique TCR sequences. Every discovery cohort repertoire had been produced on one sequencing platform. Typing coverage varied by locus: about 620-630 donors for A, B, C, DRB1 and DQB1; around 560 for DQA1; around 610 for DPA1; roughly 450 for DPB1. Among the 398 genotyped donors, more than 70% belonged to the genetic ancestry cluster associated with self-reported Caucasian donors. To predict cytomegalovirus infection status, the study brought together high-throughput TCR immunosequencing, statistical association of individual TCRs with disease status, and machine learning. The study used immunosequencing to profile the T cell repertoires of about 670 subjects and linked those repertoires to cytomegalovirus serostatus. A later analysis re-examined previously published TCR beta repertoires from 600 to 700 donors and added high-resolution HLA genotyping to investigate patterns of TCR occurrence. Four or five DR-DQ haplotypes were treated as single units for association and clustering because of strong linkage in the cohort. Donor age, sex, ethnicity and CMV serostatus were collected together with the repertoire data. On average, about 200,000 unique TCR beta nucleotide sequences were sequenced per donor among several hundred genotyped donors of the cohort, with roughly 19% of those sequences being non-productive. Class I and class II HLA loci were covered by the typing at four-digit resolution. Along with the approximately 700-subject first cohort, a separate validation cohort of over a hundred different subjects was used. An earlier analysis of fewer than 700 of the donors applied high-throughput TCR beta sequencing to assess whether each TCR beta V gene segment acted as functional or pseudogenic. The later analysis used no new phenotypic data to find candidate immune exposures, relying instead on TCR beta sequences and their occurrence across donors. A later genetic analysis took genome-wide SNP genotypes for about three fifths of the 666 donors and used that subset as a discovery cohort. The aim of the study was to test whether cataloging public T cell receptors could identify signatures of past pathogen exposure. The paper as a whole reports these results and caveats: Most TCR sequences were seen in very few donors, while some public TCRs were found in many individuals. Sequencing depth was assumed to be roughly uniform across donors in the presence/absence analyses, though that assumption may not hold. When HLA alleles, especially DR and DQ, strongly co-occurred, attributing TCR associations to individual alleles was difficult. Some IMGT-functional V segments, including TRBV6-2 and TRBV6-3, could not be distinguished by the 87-base-pair reads and were therefore excluded. Three of the identified cytomegalovirus-associated TCR beta chains were confirmed in vitro to be specific for cytomegalovirus antigens. Linkage disequilibrium might explain the correlated functional status among segregating V segments, but an unknown experimental factor could not be excluded. According to a later analysis, most CMV-associated TCR beta chains appeared to be HLA-restricted, and the HLA associations seemed to be driven largely by CMV exposure. Because HLA typing was missing for some donors at each locus, association tests included only the typed subset. According to the authors, the approach could potentially be generalized to other disease states and immunological phenotypes. Immune exposure information for the cohort was limited to CMV serostatus. A further reported finding was that TCR beta sequences accurately predicted the HLA-A and HLA-B alleles for most subjects in the first cohort. In a later analysis, TCR association rates were found to vary across HLA loci, with the most associated TCRs seen for DRB1 alleles and the fewest for HLA-C alleles. Because counts were too low, seventeen rarely observed V segments, including chromosome 9 orphons, were excluded from the earlier analysis of fewer than 650 of the donors. In a later genetic analysis, fewer N-insertions in productive TCRs were reported among donors in an Asian-associated ancestry cluster than the 666-donor mean. The cohort was sequenced for TCR beta chains only, and without alpha or paired-chain data the features that could be detected were limited. A later analysis associated about 17,000 TCR beta sequences with specific HLA alleles at a false discovery rate of 0.05. The sequencing pipeline was judged likely to have produced a cluster of highly shared sequence variants as a technical artifact. The classifier was reported to diagnose cytomegalovirus status with high specificity and sensitivity in both the original and validation cohorts. The study gave a list of 150 to 200 TCR beta chains associated with cytomegalovirus. A later genetic analysis associated a missense DCLRE1C variant with V-gene and J-gene trimming of TCR beta chains, and an independent cohort replicated the association. In a later analysis, several top co-occurrence clusters were reported to appear linked to parvovirus B19, influenza, CMV and Epstein-Barr virus. In a later analysis, HLA-associated TCR beta chains showed more clonal expansion and lower generation probabilities than non-associated chains that were equally common. Broadly in line with IMGT annotations, most TCR beta V segments showed up in productive rearrangements about 90% or about 30% of the time in an earlier analysis of around 550 of the donors.

V ends up 6 bases short and J 5 bases short, with an unmatched junction base count of 10. CDR1 and CDR2 (SQVTM, ANQGSEA) derive from the germline V gene. The CDR3 sequence holds 13 residues, the cysteine and phenylalanine included. Of the read, only the CDR3 DNA is kept; its 39 bases are in frame from base 1. Worth noting for this clone: Its antigen remains undetermined. Base qualities were left out, and no much larger clone turns up one base away.

Libraries were constructed by the immunoSEQ multiplex PCR assay. The multiplex PCR relied on a mix of 60 forward primers for TCR Vbeta segments and 13 reverse primers for TCR Jbeta segments. The CDR3 region of rearranged TCR beta genes was amplified from genomic DNA with a multiplex PCR assay. The amplified TCR beta libraries were sequenced on the Illumina HiSeq System as 87-base-pair reads. Per the authors' processing: In a later analysis, roughly 80 million unique TCR beta chains were counted across the roughly 610 repertoires, and roughly 11 million of these chains were shared by at least two donors. To remove PCR and sequencing errors, raw reads were error-corrected and collapsed into unique sequences using a nearest-neighbor algorithm that merged closely related sequences. Alignment of CDR3 sequences to IMGT reference sequences was used to assign V, D and J gene segments. For a sequence to be retained, a match of at least six nucleotides to both a V gene segment and a J gene segment was required. A rearrangement was called productive if the CDR3 had no stop codons and remained in frame with V and J, and every other rearrangement was called non-productive. CDR3 was defined according to IMGT convention as the region running from the second conserved V-encoded cysteine to the conserved J-encoded phenylalanine. In an earlier analysis of more than 550 of the donors, sequences lacking an unambiguous match to a single V gene segment were excluded. In an earlier analysis of about 590 of the donors, a V segment was called functional when productive rearrangements were above 56.7%, and segregating when the standard deviation between donors exceeded 5%. To diagnose cytomegalovirus status from the catalog of TCR beta chain sequences, a statistical classification framework was built. A later analysis assigned V and J genes by comparing TCR nucleotide sequences with IMGT/GENE-DB human TR gene sequences. A later analysis assigned CDR3 sequences and most-parsimonious VDJ recombination scenarios with the TCRdist pipeline. In a later analysis, each TCR beta chain was defined by its CDR3 amino acid sequence together with its V-gene family, and reads without a unique V-gene family were excluded. A later analysis removed 550 to 700 highly shared, low-generation-probability nucleotide sequences to deal with suspected cross-contamination and a sequencing artifact. For each public chain, a later analysis derived a clonal expansion index from normalized ranks of inferred template counts within each repertoire. In a later analysis, generation probabilities were computed using a VDJ recombination model fitted to out-of-frame rearrangements, and the results were checked against IGoR. A later analysis scored TCR-TCR, TCR-HLA and TCR-CMV co-occurrence with hypergeometric tests, applying a repertoire-size bias correction to TCR pairs. To estimate false discovery rates, a later analysis permuted the HLA or CMV assignments 20 times. In a later analysis, co-occurring TCRs were grouped with DBSCAN, and TCRdist sequence similarity was added when clustering was performed within HLA-allele-positive subsets. Repertoires with fewer than 30,000 or more than 120,000 public chains were left out of co-occurrence clustering, as were five repertoires with anomalous nucleotide sharing. TCRdb stores this immuneACCESS table with in-frame sequences only. Part of the clones is absent; in the studies checked, under half of the shortfall reflects unresolved V genes, and no reason is known for the rest. The DNA was the basis for D and trimming; V, J and clone size are from that table. Recorded for this sample are some 150,000 clones; 80% of them occurred a single time. The ten top clones hold about 5.6% of the sample.

In total, 500 to 700 healthy bone marrow donors made up the cohort. All cohort members were sampled while nominally healthy, although unrecorded immune exposures were likely present. The donor was CMV seropositive and belonged to the group of some 290 seropositive cohort members. A peripheral blood sample was collected from each donor, and TCR beta sequencing was performed on peripheral blood mononuclear cells. The Qiagen DNeasy Blood Extraction Kit was used to extract genomic DNA from the blood cell samples. Sequenced material: PBMCs. This TCR was recovered from a woman aged 40 to 49 in good health and CMV-seropositive. The V and J genes are TRBV29-1 and TRBJ2-7, and 7 junction bases match TRBD2. The CDR3 protein: CSVGDYLHDEQYF. The DNA is as follows: TGCAGCGTCGGGGACTACCTACACGACGAGCAGTACTTC.